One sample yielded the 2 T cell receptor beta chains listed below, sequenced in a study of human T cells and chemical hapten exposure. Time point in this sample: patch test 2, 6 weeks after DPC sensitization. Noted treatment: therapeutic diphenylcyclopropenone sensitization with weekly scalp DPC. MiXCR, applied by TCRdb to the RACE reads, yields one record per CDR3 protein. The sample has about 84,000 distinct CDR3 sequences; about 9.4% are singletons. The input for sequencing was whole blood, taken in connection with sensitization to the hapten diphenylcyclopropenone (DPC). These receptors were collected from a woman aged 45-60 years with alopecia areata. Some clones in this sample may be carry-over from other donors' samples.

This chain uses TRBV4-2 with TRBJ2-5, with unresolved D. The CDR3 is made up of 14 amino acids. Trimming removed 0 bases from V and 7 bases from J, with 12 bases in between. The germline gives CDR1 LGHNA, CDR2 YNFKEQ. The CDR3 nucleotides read TGTGCCAGCAGCCAAGAGGGCATTTTGGGGACCCAGTACTTC. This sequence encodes CASSQEGILGTQYF.

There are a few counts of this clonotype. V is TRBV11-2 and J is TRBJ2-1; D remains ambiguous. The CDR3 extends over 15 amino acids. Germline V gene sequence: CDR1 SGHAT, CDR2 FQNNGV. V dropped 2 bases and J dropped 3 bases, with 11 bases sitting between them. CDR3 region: CASSLNGDGYNEQFF. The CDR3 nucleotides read TGTGCCAGCAGCTTAAACGGAGACGGCTACAATGAGCAGTTCTTC.